This TCR beta chain was observed in a study of blood T cell repertoires in COVID-19. In the original analysis: Cell counts per sample came from amplifying reference gene primers. The protocol was immunoSEQ multiplex PCR, while the TCRdb copy is restricted to in-frame clones and leaves out a portion. V and J calls and clone size come straight from that table; D and trimming were deduced from the DNA. The sample shows approximately 68,000 clones, 65% to 90% of them seen only once. The CDR3 sequence is 15 residues long. V lost 0 bases, J lost 8 bases, and 5 bases stayed unmatched. The V gene's germline CDR1 is SNHLY and CDR2 FYNNEI.

The receptor was derived from a woman in her fifties or sixties with acute or convalescent COVID-19. The material sequenced was peripheral blood. This chain links TRBV2 with TRBJ1-5, with TRBD1 matching 9 bases. CDR3 sequence: CASSEANRGLEPQHF. The CDR3 DNA reads as TGTGCCAGCAGTGAAGCTAACAGGGGGCTAGAGCCCCAGCATTTT.